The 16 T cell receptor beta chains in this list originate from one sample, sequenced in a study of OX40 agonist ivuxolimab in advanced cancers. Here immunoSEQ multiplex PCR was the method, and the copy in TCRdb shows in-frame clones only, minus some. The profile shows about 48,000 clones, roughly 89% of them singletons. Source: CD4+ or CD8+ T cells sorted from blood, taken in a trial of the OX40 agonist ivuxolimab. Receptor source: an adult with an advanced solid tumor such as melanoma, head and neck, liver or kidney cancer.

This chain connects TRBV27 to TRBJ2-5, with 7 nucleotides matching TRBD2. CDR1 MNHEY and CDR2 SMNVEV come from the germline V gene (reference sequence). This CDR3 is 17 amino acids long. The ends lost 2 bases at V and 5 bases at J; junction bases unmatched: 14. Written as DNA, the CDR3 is TGTGCCAGCAGTTTAGAAGGGGCTAGCGGAAACTGGGAGACCCAGTACTTC. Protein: CASSLEGASGNWETQYF.

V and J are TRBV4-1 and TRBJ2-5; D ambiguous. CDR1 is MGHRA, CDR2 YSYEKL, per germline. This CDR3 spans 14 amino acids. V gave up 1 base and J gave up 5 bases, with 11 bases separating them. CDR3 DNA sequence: TGCGCCAGCAGCCAAGGTTCGTTTAGGGAGACCCAGTACTTC. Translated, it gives CASSQGSFRETQYF.

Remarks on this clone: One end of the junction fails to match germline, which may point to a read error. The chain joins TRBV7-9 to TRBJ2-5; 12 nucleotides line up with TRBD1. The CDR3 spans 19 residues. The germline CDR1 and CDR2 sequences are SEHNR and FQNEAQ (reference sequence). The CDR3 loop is CANSLALYRDRGLVETQYF. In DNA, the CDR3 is TGTGCCAACAGCTTAGCTCTCTATCGGGACAGGGGGCTAGTGGAGACCCAGTACTTC.

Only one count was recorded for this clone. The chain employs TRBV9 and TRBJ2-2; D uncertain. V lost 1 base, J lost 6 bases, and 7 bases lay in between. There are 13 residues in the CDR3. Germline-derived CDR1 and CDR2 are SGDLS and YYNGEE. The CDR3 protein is CASSVLEAGELFF. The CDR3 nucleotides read TGTGCCAGCAGCGTATTAGAAGCCGGGGAGCTGTTTTTT.

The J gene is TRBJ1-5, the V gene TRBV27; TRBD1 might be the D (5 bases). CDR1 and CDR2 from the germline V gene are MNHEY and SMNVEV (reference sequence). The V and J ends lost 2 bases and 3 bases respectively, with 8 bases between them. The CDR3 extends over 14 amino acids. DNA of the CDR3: TGTGCCAGCAGTTTAAGGGGTTACAATCAGCCCCAGCATTTT. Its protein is CASSLRGYNQPQHF.

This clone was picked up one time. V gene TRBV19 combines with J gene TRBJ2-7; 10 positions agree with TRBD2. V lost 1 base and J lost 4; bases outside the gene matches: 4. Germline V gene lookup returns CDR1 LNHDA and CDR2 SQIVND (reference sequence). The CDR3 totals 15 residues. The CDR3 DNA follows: TGTGCCAGTAGTATAGGACTAGCGGGCGGTTACGAGCAGTACTTC. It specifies CASSIGLAGGYEQYF.

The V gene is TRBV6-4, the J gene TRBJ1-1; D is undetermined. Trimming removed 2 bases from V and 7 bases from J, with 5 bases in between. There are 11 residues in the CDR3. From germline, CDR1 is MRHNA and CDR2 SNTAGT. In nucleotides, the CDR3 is TGTGCCAGCAGTGACGGGGTTGAAGCTTTCTTT. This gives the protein CASSDGVEAFF.

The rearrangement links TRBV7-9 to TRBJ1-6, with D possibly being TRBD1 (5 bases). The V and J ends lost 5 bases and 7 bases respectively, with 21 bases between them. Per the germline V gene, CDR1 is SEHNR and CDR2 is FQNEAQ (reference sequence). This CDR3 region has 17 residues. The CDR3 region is CASSPSGLQAENSPLHF. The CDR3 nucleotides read TGTGCCAGCAGCCCTAGCGGCCTACAGGCGGAGAATTCACCCCTCCACTTT.

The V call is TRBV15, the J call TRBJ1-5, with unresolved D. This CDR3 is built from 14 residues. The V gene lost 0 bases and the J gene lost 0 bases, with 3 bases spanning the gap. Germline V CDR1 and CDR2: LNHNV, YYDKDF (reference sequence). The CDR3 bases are TGTGCCACCAGCAGAGACGATAGCAATCAGCCCCAGCATTTT. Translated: CATSRDDSNQPQHF.

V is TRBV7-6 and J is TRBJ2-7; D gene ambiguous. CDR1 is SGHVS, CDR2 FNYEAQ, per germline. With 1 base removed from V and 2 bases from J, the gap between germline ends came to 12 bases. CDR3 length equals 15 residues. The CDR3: CASSLGFSYAYEQYF. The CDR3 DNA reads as TGTGCCAGCAGCTTAGGGTTCAGTTACGCCTACGAGCAGTACTTC.

CDR3 sequence: CASSTRQDNYGYTF. CDR3 DNA: TGTGCCAGCAGCACACGACAGGATAACTATGGCTACACCTTC. V is TRBV7-8 and J is TRBJ1-2; D perhaps matches TRBD1 (6 bases). The germline V and J ends were trimmed by 5 bases and 1 base, with 11 bases remaining between them. Germline V gives CDR1 SGHVS, CDR2 FQNEAQ. The CDR3 runs to 14 residues.

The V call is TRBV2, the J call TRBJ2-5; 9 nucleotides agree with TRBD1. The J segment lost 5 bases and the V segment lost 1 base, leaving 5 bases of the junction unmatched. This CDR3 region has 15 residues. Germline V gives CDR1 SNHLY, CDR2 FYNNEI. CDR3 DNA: TGTGCCAGCAGTGAAGAGGGGACAGGGTGGGAGACCCAGTACTTC. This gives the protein CASSEEGTGWETQYF.

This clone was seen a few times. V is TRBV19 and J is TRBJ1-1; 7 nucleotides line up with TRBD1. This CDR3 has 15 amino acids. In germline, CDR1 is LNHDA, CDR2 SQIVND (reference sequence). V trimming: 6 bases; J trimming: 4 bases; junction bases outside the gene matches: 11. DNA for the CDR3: TGTGCCAGTAGGACAGGGTCTAGGGCGGCCACTGAAGCTTTCTTT. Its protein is CASRTGSRAATEAFF. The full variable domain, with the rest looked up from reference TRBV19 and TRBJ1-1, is DGGITQSPKYLFRKEGQNVTLSCEQNLNHDAMYWYRQDPGQGLRLIYYSQIVNDFQKGDIAEGYSVSREKKESFPLTVTSAQKNPTAFYLCASRTGSRAATEAFFGQGTRLTVV.

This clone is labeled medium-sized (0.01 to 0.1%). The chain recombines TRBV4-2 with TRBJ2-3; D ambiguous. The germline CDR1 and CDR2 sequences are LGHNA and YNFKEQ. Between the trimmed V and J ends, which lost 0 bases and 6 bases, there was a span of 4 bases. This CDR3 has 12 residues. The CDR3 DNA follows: TGTGCCAGCAGCCAAGAGCGGGATACGCAGTATTTT. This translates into CASSQERDTQYF.

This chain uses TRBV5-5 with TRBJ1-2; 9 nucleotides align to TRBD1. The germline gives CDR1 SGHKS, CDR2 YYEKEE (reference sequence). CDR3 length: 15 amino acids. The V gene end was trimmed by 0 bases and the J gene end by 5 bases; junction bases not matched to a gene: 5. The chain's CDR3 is CASSLGQGVGYGYTF. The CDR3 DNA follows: TGTGCCAGCAGCTTGGGACAGGGGGTAGGATATGGCTACACCTTC.

Written as DNA, the CDR3 is TGTGCCAGCAGTGAGCGGGGGGGCTTTTACGAGCAGTACTTC. Translating it yields CASSERGGFYEQYF. The gene calls are TRBV6-5 and TRBJ2-7; TRBD2 matches 10 bases. The junction had 5 bases not matched to a gene; V was cut back by 5 bases and J by 4 bases. The CDR3 length is 14 residues. CDR1 MNHEY and CDR2 SVGAGI come from the germline V gene.